The 3 T cell receptor beta chains below were found in one sample sequenced in a study of blood T cell repertoires in COVID-19. Clones were sequenced by immunoSEQ multiplex PCR, and TCRdb holds only the in-frame ones, with some missing. The sample contains hundreds of thousands of clones, roughly 90% of which appear only once. The sequencing input was PBMCs or T cells enriched from blood (not recorded which). Receptors originate from a young woman with acute COVID-19.

The CDR3 loop is CASSLQGTNSYNEQFF. In DNA, the CDR3 is TGTGCCAGCAGCTTACAGGGGACTAATTCCTACAATGAGCAGTTCTTC. The chain combines TRBV7-3 with TRBJ2-1; a weak D match, TRBD2 (7 bases). This CDR3 has 16 residues. V was pared by 2 bases and J by 1 base, with 12 bases between. Germline CDR1 and CDR2: SGHTA and FQGTGA.

V usage is TRBV18 and J usage is TRBJ2-7, with D perhaps matching TRBD2 (6 bases). V was pared by 3 bases and J by 4 bases, with 16 bases between. CDR1 and CDR2 from the germline V gene are KGHSH and LQKENI. The CDR3 is made up of 15 amino acids. The CDR3 protein is CASSPSTWGRYEQYF. CDR3 coding DNA: TGTGCCAGCTCACCCTCAACCTGGGGGAGGTACGAGCAGTACTTC.

Comments on this clone: At the DNA level, this CDR3 is encoded by other sequences in the same sample as well. The chain couples TRBV28 to TRBJ2-1, with a weak D call TRBD2 (6 bases). Looked up from germline, CDR1 is MDHEN and CDR2 is SYDVKM. V was trimmed by 3 bases and J by 6 bases, leaving 12 bases between them. The length of the CDR3 is 14 residues. The CDR3 DNA reads as TGTGCCAGCAGTTTGTCCGGGGGTGGCAATGAGCAGTTCTTC. This gives the protein CASSLSGGGNEQFF. Variable domain in full (rest from reference TRBV28 and TRBJ2-1): DVKVTQSSRYLVKRTGEKVFLECVQDMDHENMFWYRQDPGLGLRLIYFSYDVKMKEKGDIPEGYSVSREKKERFSLILESASTNQTSMYLCASSLSGGGNEQFFGPGTRLTVL.